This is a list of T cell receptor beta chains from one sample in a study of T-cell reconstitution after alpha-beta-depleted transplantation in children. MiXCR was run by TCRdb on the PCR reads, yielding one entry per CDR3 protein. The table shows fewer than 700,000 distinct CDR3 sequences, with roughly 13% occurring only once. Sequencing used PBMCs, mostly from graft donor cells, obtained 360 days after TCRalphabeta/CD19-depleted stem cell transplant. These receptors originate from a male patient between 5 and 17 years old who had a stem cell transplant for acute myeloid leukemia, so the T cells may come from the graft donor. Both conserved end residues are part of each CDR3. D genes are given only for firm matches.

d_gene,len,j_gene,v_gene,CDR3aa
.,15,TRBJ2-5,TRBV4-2,CASSQDSTAKETQYF
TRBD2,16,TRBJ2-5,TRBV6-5,CAAAVTLAGARETQYF
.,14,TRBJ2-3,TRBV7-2,CASSPLVKADTQYF
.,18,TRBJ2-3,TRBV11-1,CASSRGAGRPIAQDTQYF
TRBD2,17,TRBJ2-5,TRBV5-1,CASTMTSGLRGGETQYF
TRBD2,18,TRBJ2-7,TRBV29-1,CSVGRGQIGAGGPPEQYF
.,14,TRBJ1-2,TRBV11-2,CASSLAGGYYGYTF
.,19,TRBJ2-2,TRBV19,CASSRSGVHLVTNTGELFF
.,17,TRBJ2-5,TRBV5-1,CASSLGDSGLTLETQYF
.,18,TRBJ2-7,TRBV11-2,CASSPSLRGPGGSYEQYF
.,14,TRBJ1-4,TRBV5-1,CASSFGWTNEKLFF
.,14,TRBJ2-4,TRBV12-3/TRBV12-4,CASSFVLAKNIQYF
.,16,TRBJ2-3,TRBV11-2,CASSPNSGATTDTQYF
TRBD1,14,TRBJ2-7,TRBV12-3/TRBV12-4,CASTYGQGRYEQYF
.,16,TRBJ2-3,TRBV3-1,CASSPVSGSRTDTQYF
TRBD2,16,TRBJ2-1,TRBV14,CASSQVPSGRGNEQFF